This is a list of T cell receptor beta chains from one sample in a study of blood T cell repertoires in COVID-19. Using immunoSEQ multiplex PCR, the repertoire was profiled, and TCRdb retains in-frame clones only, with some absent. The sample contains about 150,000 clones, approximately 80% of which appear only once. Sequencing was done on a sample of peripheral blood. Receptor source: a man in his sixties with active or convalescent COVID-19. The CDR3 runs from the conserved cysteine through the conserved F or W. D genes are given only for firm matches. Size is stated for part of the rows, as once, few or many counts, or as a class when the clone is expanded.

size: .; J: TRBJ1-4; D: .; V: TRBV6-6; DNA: TGTGCCAGCAGTTACGGATGGGTATCTAGTGAAAAACTGTTTTTT; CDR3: CASSYGWVSSEKLFF
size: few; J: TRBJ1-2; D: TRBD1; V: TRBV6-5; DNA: TGTGCCAGCAGTTACGGAGGGACAGAAGATGGCTACACCTTC; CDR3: CASSYGGTEDGYTF
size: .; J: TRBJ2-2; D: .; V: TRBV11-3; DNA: TGTGCCAGCAGCTTAGGTGGAGCCGCGAACACCGGGGAGCTGTTTTTT; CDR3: CASSLGGAANTGELFF
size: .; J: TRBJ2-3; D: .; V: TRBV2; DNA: TGTGCCAGTGCCATCGGGGACACACCCAATTTT; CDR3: CASAIGDTPNF
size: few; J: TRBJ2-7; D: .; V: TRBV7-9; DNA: TGTGCCAGCAGCTTAGGAGAGGGTGACTCCTACGAGCAGTACTTC; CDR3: CASSLGEGDSYEQYF
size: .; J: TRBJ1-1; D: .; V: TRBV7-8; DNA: TGTGCCAGCAGCGGGGTAGCAAGGGGGACTGAAGCTTTCTTT; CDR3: CASSGVARGTEAFF
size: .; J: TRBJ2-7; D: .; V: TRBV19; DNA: TGTGCCAGTGCGGGTTCTAACGACGAGCAGTACTTC; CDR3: CASAGSNDEQYF
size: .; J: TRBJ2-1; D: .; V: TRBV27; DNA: TGTGCCAGCAGTTTCAGAGAGCCAACCCGGGGTGAGCAGTTCTTC; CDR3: CASSFREPTRGEQFF
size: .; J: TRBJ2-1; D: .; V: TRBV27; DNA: TGTGCCAGCAGGGAGGACAGCTACAATGAGCAGTTCTTC; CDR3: CASREDSYNEQFF
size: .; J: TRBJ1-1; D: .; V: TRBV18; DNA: TGTGCCAGCTCACCAGTGGCAGGGAGGGCGATGAACACTGAAGCTTTCTTT; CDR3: CASSPVAGRAMNTEAFF
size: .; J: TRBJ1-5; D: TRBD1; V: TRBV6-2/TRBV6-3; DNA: TGTGCCAGCAGTTCGGGACAGGGGGCTCAGCCCCAGCATTTT; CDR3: CASSSGQGAQPQHF
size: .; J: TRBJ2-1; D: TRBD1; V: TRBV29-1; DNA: TGCAGCGTTGACAGACAGGGGGCGTGGGAGTTCTTC; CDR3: CSVDRQGAWEFF
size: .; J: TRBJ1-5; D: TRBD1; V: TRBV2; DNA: TGTGCCAGCAGGGGACAGCCCCCAAGCGATCAGCCCCAGCATTTT; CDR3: CASRGQPPSDQPQHF
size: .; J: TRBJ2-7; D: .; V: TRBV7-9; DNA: TGTGCCAGCAGCTTATCCTCGGAGCAGTACTTC; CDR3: CASSLSSEQYF
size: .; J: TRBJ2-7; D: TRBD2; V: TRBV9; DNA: TGTGCCAGCAGCGTAGGAGCGGGAGGCAGCTCCTACGAGCAGTACTTC; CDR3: CASSVGAGGSSYEQYF
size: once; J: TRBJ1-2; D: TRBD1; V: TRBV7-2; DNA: TGTGCCAGCAGCCCAGCGAGGACAGGAGGAGTCGGTGGCTACACCTTC; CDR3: CASSPARTGGVGGYTF
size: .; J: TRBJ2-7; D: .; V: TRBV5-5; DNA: TGTGCCAGCAGCACCACCGCGGGTTTCGAGCAGTACTTC; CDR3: CASSTTAGFEQYF
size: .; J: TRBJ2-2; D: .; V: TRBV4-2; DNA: TGTGCCAGCAGCCCCTCGCGGGCCGGGGAGCTGTTTTTT; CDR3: CASSPSRAGELFF
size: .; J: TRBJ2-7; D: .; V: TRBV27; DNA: TGTGCCAGCAGTTTTGACAGGAATCGATACGAGCAGTACTTC; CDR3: CASSFDRNRYEQYF
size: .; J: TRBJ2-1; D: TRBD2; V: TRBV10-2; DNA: TGCGCCAGCAATCCTAGCGGGAGGTACAATGAGCAGTTCTTC; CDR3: CASNPSGRYNEQFF
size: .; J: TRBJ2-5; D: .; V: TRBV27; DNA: TGTGCCAGCAGTGTGGACATACAAGAGACCCAGTACTTC; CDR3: CASSVDIQETQYF
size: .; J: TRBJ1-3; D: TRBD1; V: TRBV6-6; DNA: TGTGCCAGCAGTCGGGACAGCGGAAACACCATATATTTT; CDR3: CASSRDSGNTIYF
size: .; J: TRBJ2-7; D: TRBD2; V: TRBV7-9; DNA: TGTGCCAGCAGCCCAGATAACGGGAGGGCCCAGGAGCAGTACTTC; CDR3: CASSPDNGRAQEQYF
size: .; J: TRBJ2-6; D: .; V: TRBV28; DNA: TGTGCCACCCGCTCTGGGGCCAACGTCCTGACTTTC; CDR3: CATRSGANVLTF
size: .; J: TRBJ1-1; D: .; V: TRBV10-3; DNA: TGTGCCATCGGGTCGGGGTGGGACACTGAAGCTTTCTTT; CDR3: CAIGSGWDTEAFF
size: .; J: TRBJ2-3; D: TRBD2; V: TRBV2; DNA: TGTGCCAGCAGTGAGCTAGCGGGAGCCACAGATACGCAGTATTTT; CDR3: CASSELAGATDTQYF
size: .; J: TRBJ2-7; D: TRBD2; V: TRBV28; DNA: TGTGCCAGCAGAGTTAGCGGGATCCACGAGCAGTACTTC; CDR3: CASRVSGIHEQYF
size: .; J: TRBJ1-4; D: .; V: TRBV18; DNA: TGTGCCAGCTCCTACAGGGTTGATGAAAAACTGTTTTTT; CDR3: CASSYRVDEKLFF
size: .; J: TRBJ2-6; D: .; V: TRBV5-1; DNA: TGCGCCAGCAGCCCTAGGGGCTCTGGGGCCAACGTCCTGACTTTC; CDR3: CASSPRGSGANVLTF